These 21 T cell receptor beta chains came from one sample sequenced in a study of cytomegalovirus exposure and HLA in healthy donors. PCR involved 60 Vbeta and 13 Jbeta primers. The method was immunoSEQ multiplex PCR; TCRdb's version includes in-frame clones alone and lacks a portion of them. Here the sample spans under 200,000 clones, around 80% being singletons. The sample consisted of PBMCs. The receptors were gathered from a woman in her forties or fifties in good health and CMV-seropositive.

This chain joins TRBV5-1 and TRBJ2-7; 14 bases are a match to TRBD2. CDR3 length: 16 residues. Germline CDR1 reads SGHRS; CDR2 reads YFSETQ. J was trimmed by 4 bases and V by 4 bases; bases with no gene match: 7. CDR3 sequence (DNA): TGCGCCAGCAGCGCGACTAGCGGGGGGGCCCTGTACGAGCAGTACTTC. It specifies CASSATSGGALYEQYF.

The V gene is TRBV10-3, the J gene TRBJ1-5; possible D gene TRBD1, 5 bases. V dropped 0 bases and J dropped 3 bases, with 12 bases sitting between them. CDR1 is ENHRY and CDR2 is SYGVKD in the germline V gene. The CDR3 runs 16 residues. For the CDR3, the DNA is TGTGCCATCAGTGAGTCGACCCCAGGGATCAATCAGCCCCAGCATTTT. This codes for CAISESTPGINQPQHF.

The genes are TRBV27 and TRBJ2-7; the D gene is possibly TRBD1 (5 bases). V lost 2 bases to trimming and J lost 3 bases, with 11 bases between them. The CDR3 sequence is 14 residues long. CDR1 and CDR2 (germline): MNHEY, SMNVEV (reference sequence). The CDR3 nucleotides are TGTGCCAGCAGTTTAGAAGGGGCGAGCTACGAGCAGTACTTC. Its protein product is CASSLEGASYEQYF.

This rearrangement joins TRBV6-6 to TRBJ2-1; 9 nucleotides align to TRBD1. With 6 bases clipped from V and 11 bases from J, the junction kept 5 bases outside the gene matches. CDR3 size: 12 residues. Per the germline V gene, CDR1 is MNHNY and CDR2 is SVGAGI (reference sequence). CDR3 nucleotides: TGTGCCAGCAGCACAACAGGGGGCCAGCAGTTCTTC. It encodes CASSTTGGQQFF.

This CDR3 reads CASSIPGGTTYNEQFF. CDR3 in DNA: TGTGCCAGTAGTATTCCCGGCGGGACCACCTACAATGAGCAGTTCTTC. The genes are TRBV19 and TRBJ2-1, with a weak D call TRBD2 (6 bases). From germline, CDR1 is LNHDA and CDR2 SQIVND (reference sequence). There are 16 residues in the CDR3. Trimming removed 3 bases from V and 2 bases from J, with 14 bases in between. The full variable domain, its missing parts supplied by reference TRBV19 and TRBJ2-1, is DGGITQSPKYLFRKEGQNVTLSCEQNLNHDAMYWYRQDPGQGLRLIYYSQIVNDFQKGDIAEGYSVSREKKESFPLTVTSAQKNPTAFYLCASSIPGGTTYNEQFFGPGTRLTVL.

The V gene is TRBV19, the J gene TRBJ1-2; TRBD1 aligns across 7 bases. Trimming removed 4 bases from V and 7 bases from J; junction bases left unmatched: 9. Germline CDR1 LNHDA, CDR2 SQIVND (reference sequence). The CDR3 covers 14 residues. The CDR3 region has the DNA TGTGCCAGTAGTACGACGAGACAGGGATCTGGCTACACCTTC. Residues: CASSTTRQGSGYTF. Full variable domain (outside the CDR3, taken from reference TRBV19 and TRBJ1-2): DGGITQSPKYLFRKEGQNVTLSCEQNLNHDAMYWYRQDPGQGLRLIYYSQIVNDFQKGDIAEGYSVSREKKESFPLTVTSAQKNPTAFYLCASSTTRQGSGYTFGSGTRLTVV.

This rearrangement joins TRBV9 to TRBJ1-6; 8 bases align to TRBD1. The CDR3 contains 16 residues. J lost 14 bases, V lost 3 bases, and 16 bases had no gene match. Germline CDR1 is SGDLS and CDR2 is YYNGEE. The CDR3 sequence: CASSGDRGPLPFALHF. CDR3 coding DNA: TGTGCCAGCAGCGGAGACAGGGGACCCCTTCCATTCGCCCTCCACTTT.

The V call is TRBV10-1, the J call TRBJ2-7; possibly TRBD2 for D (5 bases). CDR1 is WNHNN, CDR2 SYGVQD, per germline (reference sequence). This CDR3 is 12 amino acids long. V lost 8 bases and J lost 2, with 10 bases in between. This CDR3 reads CASGSGTYEQYF. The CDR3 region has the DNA TGCGCCAGCGGGTCGGGGACCTACGAGCAGTACTTC.

The CDR3, as DNA: TGTGCCAGCAGCCGAAGTCAACAGGGGGTTGGTGAAAAACTGTTTTTT. Encoded protein: CASSRSQQGVGEKLFF. The chain couples TRBV9 to TRBJ1-4, with TRBD1 identical over 8 bases. Germline V CDR1 and CDR2: SGDLS, YYNGEE. This CDR3 region has 16 residues. The V gene end was trimmed by 4 bases and the J gene end by 7 bases; junction bases not matched to a gene: 12.

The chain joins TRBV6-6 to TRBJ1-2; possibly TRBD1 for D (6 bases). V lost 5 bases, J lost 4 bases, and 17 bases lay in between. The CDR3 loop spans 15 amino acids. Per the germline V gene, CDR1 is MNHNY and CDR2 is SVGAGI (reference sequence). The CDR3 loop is CASSAPDRPFYGYTF. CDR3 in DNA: TGTGCCAGCAGTGCGCCGGACAGACCTTTCTATGGCTACACCTTC.

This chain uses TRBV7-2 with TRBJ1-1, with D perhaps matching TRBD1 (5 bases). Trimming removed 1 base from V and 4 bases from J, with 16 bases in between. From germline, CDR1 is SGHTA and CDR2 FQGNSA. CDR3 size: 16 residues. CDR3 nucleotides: TGTGCCAGCAGCTTAGTAGTAAGGGGATTGGTCACTGAAGCTTTCTTT. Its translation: CASSLVVRGLVTEAFF.

The DNA for the CDR3 is TGCGCCAGCAGCCAAGATTGGCCAGCCGACGGGTGGAACACCATATATTTT. Protein product: CASSQDWPADGWNTIYF. J is TRBJ1-3 and V is TRBV4-3, with D unclear. The CDR3 loop spans 17 amino acids. CDR1 and CDR2 (germline): LGHNA, YSLEER. V was clipped by 0 bases and J by 7 bases, with 19 bases between them.

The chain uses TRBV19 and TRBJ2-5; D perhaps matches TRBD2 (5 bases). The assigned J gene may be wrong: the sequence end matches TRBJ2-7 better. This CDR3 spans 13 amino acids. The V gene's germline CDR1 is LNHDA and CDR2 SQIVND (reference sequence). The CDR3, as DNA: TGTGCCAGTAGTCATAGGAGCGGCTACGAGCAGTACTTC. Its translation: CASSHRSGYEQYF.

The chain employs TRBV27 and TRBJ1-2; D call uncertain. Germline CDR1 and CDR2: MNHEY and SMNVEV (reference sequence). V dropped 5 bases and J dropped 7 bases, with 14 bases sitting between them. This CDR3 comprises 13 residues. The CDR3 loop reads CASSPGLGGGYTF. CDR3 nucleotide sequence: TGTGCCAGCAGTCCAGGACTGGGCGGTGGCTACACCTTC.

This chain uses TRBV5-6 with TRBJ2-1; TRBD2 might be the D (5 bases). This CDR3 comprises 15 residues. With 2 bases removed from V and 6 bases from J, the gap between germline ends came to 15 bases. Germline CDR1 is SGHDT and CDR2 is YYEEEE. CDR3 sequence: CASSFPAGPGNEQFF. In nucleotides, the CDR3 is TGTGCCAGCAGCTTCCCGGCGGGCCCAGGCAATGAGCAGTTCTTC.

The CDR3 nucleotides are TGCGCCAGCGCCGCGGGACGCCCAAACTATGGCTACACCTTC. Translation: CASAAGRPNYGYTF. The rearrangement uses TRBV5-1 and TRBJ1-2; TRBD1 is a possible D gene (5 bases). CDR1 is SGHRS, CDR2 YFSETQ, per germline. V was clipped by 7 bases and J by 2 bases, with 15 bases between them. CDR3 size: 14 residues.

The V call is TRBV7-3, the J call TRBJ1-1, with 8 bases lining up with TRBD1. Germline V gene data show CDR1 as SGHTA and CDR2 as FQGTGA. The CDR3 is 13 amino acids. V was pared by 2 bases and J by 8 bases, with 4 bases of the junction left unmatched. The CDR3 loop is CASSLGQGQEAFF. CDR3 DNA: TGTGCCAGCAGCTTAGGACAGGGACAGGAAGCTTTCTTT.

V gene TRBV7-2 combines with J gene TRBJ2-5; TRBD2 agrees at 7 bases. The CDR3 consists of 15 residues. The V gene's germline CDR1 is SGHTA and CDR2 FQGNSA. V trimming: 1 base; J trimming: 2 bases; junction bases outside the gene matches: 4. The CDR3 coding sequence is TGTGCCAGCAGCTTAGTGCGGGGGTTTCAAGAGACCCAGTACTTC. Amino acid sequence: CASSLVRGFQETQYF.

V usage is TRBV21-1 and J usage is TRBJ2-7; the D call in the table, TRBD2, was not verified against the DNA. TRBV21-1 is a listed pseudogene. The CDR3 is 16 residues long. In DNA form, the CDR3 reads TGTGCCAGCAGCAGAGAGAGGCGGGACCGACCCTACGAGCAGTACTTC. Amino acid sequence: CASSRERRDRPYEQYF.

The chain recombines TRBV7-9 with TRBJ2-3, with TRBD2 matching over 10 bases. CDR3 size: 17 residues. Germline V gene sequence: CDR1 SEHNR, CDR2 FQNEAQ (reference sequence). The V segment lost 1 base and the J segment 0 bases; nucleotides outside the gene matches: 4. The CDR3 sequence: CASSLDLLAGSTDTQYF. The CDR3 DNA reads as TGTGCCAGCAGCTTAGACCTACTAGCGGGGAGCACAGATACGCAGTATTTT.

Written as DNA, the CDR3 is TGTGCCAGCACCGACAGGGGGTCGAACACCATATATTTT. This encodes CASTDRGSNTIYF. J is TRBJ1-3 and V is TRBV28; 9 bases map to TRBD1. This CDR3 has 13 amino acids. Germline CDR1 reads MDHEN; CDR2 reads SYDVKM. The V and J ends lost 7 bases and 7 bases, in that order; junction bases with no gene match: 5. Filled out from reference TRBV28 and TRBJ1-3, the complete variable domain reads DVKVTQSSRYLVKRTGEKVFLECVQDMDHENMFWYRQDPGLGLRLIYFSYDVKMKEKGDIPEGYSVSREKKERFSLILESASTNQTSMYLCASTDRGSNTIYFGEGSWLTVV.